A selection of T cell receptor beta chains follows, all from one sample in a study of radiotherapy plus CTLA-4 blockade in lung cancer. Measured with immunoSEQ multiplex PCR; TCRdb has only the in-frame clones, and not every one. The table has about 60,000 clones, just over 75% seen once. The sample was peripheral blood, taken from a patient treated with radiotherapy plus ipilimumab. These receptors came from a human donor with non-small cell lung cancer who had a partial response to radiotherapy plus ipilimumab. The CDR3 runs from the conserved cysteine through the conserved F or W. D genes are given only for firm matches. Expanded clones get a size class; other rows say once, few or many, or leave the size out.

j_call,d_call,v_call,clone_size,cdr3_nt,cdr3_aa
TRBJ2-7,TRBD1,TRBV6-1,few,TGTGCCAGCAGTGGTTCGGACAGGGGATACGAGCAGTACTTC,CASSGSDRGYEQYF
TRBJ1-1,NA,TRBV14,NA,TGTGCCAGCAGCCAAGAAGCAGGGAAGTTTATCGGGGGCACTGAAGCTTTCTTT,CASSQEAGKFIGGTEAFF
TRBJ2-2,NA,TRBV9,few,TGTGCCAGCAGCGTACGGGGGACCGGGGAGCTGTTTTTT,CASSVRGTGELFF
TRBJ2-1,NA,TRBV30,NA,TGTGCCTGGAGAAGGGGGGGGGCCTTGGATGAGCAGTTCTTC,CAWRRGGALDEQFF
TRBJ2-2,TRBD2,TRBV4-2,once,TGTGCCAGCAGCCAAGATAAGTGGGATGGCGGGGGGACGAACACCGGGGAGCTGTTTTTT,CASSQDKWDGGGTNTGELFF
TRBJ2-1,NA,TRBV15,NA,TGTGCCACCAGCATCGGGGTAGGCTACAATGAGCAGTTCTTC,CATSIGVGYNEQFF
TRBJ1-1,TRBD1,TRBV28,once,TGTGCCAGCAGAGACAGGGTGGCCGAAGCTTTCTTT,CASRDRVAEAFF
TRBJ2-7,TRBD2,TRBV6-6,NA,TGTGCCAGCAGTTCCAACCTCGGGACTAGCGACTACGAGCAGTACTTC,CASSSNLGTSDYEQYF
TRBJ2-3,NA,TRBV5-1,NA,TGCGCCAGCAGCTTGGCCGGAGGCACAGATACGCAGTATTTT,CASSLAGGTDTQYF
TRBJ2-7,NA,TRBV29-1,NA,TGCAGCGGAATGACGGGTTCCTACGAGCAGTACTTC,CSGMTGSYEQYF
TRBJ1-4,TRBD1,TRBV4-1,NA,TGCGCCAGCAGCTACGGGACAGGTCCTAATGAAAAACTGTTTTTT,CASSYGTGPNEKLFF